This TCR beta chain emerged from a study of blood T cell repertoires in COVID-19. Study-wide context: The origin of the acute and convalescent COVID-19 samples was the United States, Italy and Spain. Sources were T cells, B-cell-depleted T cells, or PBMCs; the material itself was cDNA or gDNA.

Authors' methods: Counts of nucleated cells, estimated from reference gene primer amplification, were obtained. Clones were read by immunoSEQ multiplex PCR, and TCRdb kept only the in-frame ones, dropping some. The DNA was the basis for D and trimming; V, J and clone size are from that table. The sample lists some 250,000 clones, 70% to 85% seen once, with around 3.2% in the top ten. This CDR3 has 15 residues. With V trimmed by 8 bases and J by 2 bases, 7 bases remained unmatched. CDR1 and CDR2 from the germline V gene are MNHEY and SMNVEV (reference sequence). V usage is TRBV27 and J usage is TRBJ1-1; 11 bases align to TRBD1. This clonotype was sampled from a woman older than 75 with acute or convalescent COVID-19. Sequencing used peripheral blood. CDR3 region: CASLPGTGGNTEAFF. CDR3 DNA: TGTGCCAGCCTCCCCGGGACAGGGGGTAACACTGAAGCTTTCTTT.